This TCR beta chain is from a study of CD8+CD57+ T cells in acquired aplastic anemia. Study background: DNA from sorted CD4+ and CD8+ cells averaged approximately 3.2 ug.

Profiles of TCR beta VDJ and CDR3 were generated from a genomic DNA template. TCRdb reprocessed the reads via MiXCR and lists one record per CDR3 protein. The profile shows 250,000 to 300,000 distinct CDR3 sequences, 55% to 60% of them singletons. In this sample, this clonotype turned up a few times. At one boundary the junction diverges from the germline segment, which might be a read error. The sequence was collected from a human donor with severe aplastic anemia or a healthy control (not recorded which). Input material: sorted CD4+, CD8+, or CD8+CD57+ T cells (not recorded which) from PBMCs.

The CDR3 spells CASSLGGTINYGYAF. CDR3 in DNA: TGCGCCAGCAGCTTGGGGGGGACGATCAACTATGGCTACGCCTTC. The chain carries TRBV5-1 and TRBJ1-2, with D maybe TRBD1 (5 bases). The CDR3 length is 15 residues. Germline values: CDR1 SGHRS, CDR2 YFSETQ.